The rows below give T cell receptor beta chains drawn from one sample of a study of shared clonotypes between healthy human individuals. This table comes from immunoSEQ multiplex PCR, and its TCRdb copy is limited to in-frame clones, with some not included. The data show 700,000 to 950,000 clones, 95% to 97% seen once. Specimen: naive CD8+ T cells sorted from blood. Receptor source: a man under 40 in good health. The conserved cysteine and the conserved F or W are not part of the CDR3 here.

V gene: TRBV9; CDR3 protein: AIQGGSTDTQY
V gene: TRBV9; CDR3 protein: ASSMGTSGSSYNEQF
V gene: TRBV11-2; CDR3 protein: ASSLSGQRAKGYNEQF
V gene: TRBV28; CDR3 protein: ASSLPYRGATEAF
V gene: TRBV6-1; CDR3 protein: ASIGLAGGYNEQF
V gene: TRBV9; CDR3 protein: ASSGRGPNTGELF
V gene: TRBV7-3; CDR3 protein: ASSFPLAGVKDTQY
V gene: TRBV7-3; CDR3 protein: ASSEFPTSGSSDTQY
V gene: TRBV19; CDR3 protein: ASSTRDRGNLDGYT
V gene: TRBV30; CDR3 protein: AWSGGISGNTIY
V gene: TRBV2; CDR3 protein: ASPNAAEQF
V gene: TRBV5-1; CDR3 protein: ASSYAVAVQETQY
V gene: TRBV4-3; CDR3 protein: ASSQTPGARNYEQY
V gene: TRBV7-9; CDR3 protein: ASSSTPETQY
V gene: TRBV7-9; CDR3 protein: ASSPAGGPWVTGPGELF
V gene: TRBV28; CDR3 protein: ASSLPTTELNTEAF
V gene: TRBV9; CDR3 protein: ASSVGTGNYEQY
V gene: TRBV5-5; CDR3 protein: ASSLMDRGGETQY